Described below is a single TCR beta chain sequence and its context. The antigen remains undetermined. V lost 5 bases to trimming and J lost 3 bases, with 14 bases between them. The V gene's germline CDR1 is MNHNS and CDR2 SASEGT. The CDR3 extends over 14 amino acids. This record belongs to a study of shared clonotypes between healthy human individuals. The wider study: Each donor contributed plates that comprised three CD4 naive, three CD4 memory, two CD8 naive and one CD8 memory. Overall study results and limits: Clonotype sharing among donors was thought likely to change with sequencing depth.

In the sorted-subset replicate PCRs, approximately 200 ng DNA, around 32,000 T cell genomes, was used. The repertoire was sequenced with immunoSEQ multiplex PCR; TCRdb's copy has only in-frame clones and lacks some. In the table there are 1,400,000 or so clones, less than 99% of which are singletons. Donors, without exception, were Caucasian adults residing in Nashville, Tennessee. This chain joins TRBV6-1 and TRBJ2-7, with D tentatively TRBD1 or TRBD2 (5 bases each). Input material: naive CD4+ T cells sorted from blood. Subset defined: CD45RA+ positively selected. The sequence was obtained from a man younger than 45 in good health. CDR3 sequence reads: CASSRTLGVYEQYF. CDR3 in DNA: TGTGCCAGCAGTAGAACTTTGGGGGTCTACGAGCAGTACTTC.